This T cell receptor (beta chain) was recovered during a study of blood T cell repertoires in COVID-19. Whole-study context: Italy, Spain and the United States were the sources of the convalescent and acute COVID-19 samples.

Those enrolled, adults aged about 18 to 95 years, came from fewer than 25 US areas. In the authors' workflow: Using reference gene primer amplification, nucleated cell counts were estimated. The protocol was immunoSEQ multiplex PCR, while the TCRdb copy is restricted to in-frame clones and leaves out a portion. V and J calls and clone size are given by that table; D and trimming were obtained from the DNA. The sample contains more than 300,000 clones, approximately 90% of which appear only once. This CDR3 spans 15 amino acids. V shed 6 bases, J shed 4 bases, and the junction held 9 bases outside the gene matches. Per germline, CDR1 LNHDA and CDR2 SQIVND (reference sequence).

This clonotype was sampled from a woman under 40 who had been exposed to COVID-19. The specimen was PBMCs or T cells enriched from blood (not recorded which). The rearrangement uses TRBV19 and TRBJ2-5, with TRBD1 matching over 9 bases. The CDR3 DNA follows: TGTGCCAGTAGCCGCAGACAGGGGGTACGAGAGACCCAGTACTTC. Translation: CASSRRQGVRETQYF.